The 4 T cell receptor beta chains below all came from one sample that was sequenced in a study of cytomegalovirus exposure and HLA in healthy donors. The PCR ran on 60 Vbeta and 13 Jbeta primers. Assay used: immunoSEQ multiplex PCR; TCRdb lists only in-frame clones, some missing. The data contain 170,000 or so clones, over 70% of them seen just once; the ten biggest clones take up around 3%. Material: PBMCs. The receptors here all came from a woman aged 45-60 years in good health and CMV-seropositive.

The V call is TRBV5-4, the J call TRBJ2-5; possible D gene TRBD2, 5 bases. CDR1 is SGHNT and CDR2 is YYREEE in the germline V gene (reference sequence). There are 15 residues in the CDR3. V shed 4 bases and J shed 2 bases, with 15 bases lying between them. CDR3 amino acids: CASSTDLGFQETQYF. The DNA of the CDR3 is TGTGCCAGCAGCACGGACTTGGGATTTCAAGAGACCCAGTACTTC.

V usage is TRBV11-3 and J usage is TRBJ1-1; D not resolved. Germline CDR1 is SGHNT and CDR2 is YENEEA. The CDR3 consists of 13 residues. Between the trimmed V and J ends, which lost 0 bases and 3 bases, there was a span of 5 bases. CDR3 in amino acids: CASSLDQDTEAFF. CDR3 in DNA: TGTGCCAGCAGCTTAGATCAGGACACTGAAGCTTTCTTT. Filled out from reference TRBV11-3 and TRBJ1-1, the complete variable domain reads EAGVVQSPRYKIIEKKQPVAFWCNPISGHNTLYWYLQNLGQGPELLIRYENEEAVDDSQLPKDRFSAERLKGVDSTLKIQPAELGDSAVYLCASSLDQDTEAFFGQGTRLTVV.

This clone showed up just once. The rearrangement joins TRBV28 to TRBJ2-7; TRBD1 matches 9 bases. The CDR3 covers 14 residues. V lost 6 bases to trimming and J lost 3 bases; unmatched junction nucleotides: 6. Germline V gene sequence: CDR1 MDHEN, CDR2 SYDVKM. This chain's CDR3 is CASSIRQGVYEQYF. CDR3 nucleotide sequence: TGTGCCAGCAGCATCAGACAGGGGGTCTACGAGCAGTACTTC.

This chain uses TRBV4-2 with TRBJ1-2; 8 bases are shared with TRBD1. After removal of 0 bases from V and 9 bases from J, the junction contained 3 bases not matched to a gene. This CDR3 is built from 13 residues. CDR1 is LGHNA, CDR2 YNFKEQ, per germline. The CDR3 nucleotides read TGTGCCAGCAGCCAAGACCAGGGGGCTAGCTACACCTTC. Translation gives CASSQDQGASYTF.